This is a list of T cell receptor beta chains from one sample in a study of beta chain features in type 1 diabetes. Here immunoSEQ multiplex PCR was the method, and the copy in TCRdb shows in-frame clones only, minus some. The table lists around 290,000 clones, 7.5% to 9.5% of them singletons. Input material: central memory CD4+ T cells from blood. These receptors originate from a woman aged 18-29 years in good health. Both conserved end residues are part of each CDR3. D genes are given only for firm matches. The listing skips clone size in some rows; elsewhere it reads once, few, many or a size class.

CDR3 length	D gene	V gene	J gene	clone size	CDR3 protein	CDR3 DNA
16	TRBD2	TRBV7-3	TRBJ2-7	.	CASSPSGGGRPYEQYF	TGTGCCAGCAGCCCTTCGGGAGGCGGCCGCCCCTACGAGCAGTACTTC
14	TRBD1	TRBV4-3	TRBJ1-1	.	CASSRTGRNTEAFF	TGCGCCAGCAGCCGGACAGGGAGGAACACTGAAGCTTTCTTT
16	TRBD1	TRBV7-2	TRBJ1-5	.	CASSAHSGTDLWTQHF	TGTGCCAGCAGCGCGCACTCCGGGACAGACCTCTGGACCCAGCATTTT
14	TRBD1	TRBV4-2	TRBJ1-1	.	CASSQVTGGTEAFF	TGTGCCAGCAGCCAAGTTACAGGGGGCACTGAAGCTTTCTTT
15	TRBD1	TRBV4-1	TRBJ2-3	.	CASSLRDRAADTQYF	TGCGCCAGCAGTCTCCGGGACAGGGCAGCAGATACGCAGTATTTT
16	TRBD1	TRBV29-1	TRBJ2-1	.	CSVEAWRDRGNNEQFF	TGCAGCGTTGAAGCTTGGAGAGACAGGGGGAACAATGAGCAGTTCTTC
15	TRBD1	TRBV7-2	TRBJ2-2	.	CASSLVIGGGGELFF	TGTGCCAGCAGCTTAGTAATAGGGGGCGGCGGGGAGCTGTTTTTT
15	.	TRBV1	TRBJ1-5	.	CTSRHKGGSNQPQHF	TGCACCAGCAGACACAAGGGGGGAAGCAATCAGCCCCAGCATTTT
13	.	TRBV27	TRBJ1-5	.	CASSSGPPWPQHF	TGTGCCAGCAGTTCAGGGCCCCCTTGGCCCCAGCATTTT
13	.	TRBV7-2	TRBJ1-6	few	CASGPYMNSPLHF	TGTGCCAGCGGCCCCTACATGAATTCACCCCTCCACTTT
15	TRBD1	TRBV7-9	TRBJ1-1	few	CASSLYGTGGTEAFF	TGTGCCAGCAGCCTTTACGGGACAGGGGGCACTGAAGCTTTCTTT
13	.	TRBV5-1	TRBJ2-7	many	CASSLDSAREQYF	TGCGCCAGCAGCTTGGACTCGGCGCGCGAGCAGTACTTC
15	.	TRBV7-9	TRBJ1-1	.	CASSLAIPANTEAFF	TGTGCCAGCAGCTTAGCGATACCGGCTAACACTGAAGCTTTCTTT
13	TRBD1	TRBV7-9	TRBJ1-1	many	CASGDRGPTEAFF	TGTGCCAGTGGGGACAGGGGGCCCACTGAAGCTTTCTTT
16	.	TRBV9	TRBJ2-3	.	CASSPQWGIGTDTQYF	TGTGCCAGCAGCCCTCAATGGGGGATCGGCACAGATACGCAGTATTTT
14	TRBD1	TRBV9	TRBJ1-3	many	CASSVDRAGNTIYF	TGTGCCAGCAGCGTCGACAGGGCTGGAAACACCATATATTTT
17	TRBD2	TRBV6-4	TRBJ2-1	few	CASSAATSGSPPREQFF	TGTGCCAGCAGTGCCGCCACTAGCGGGAGCCCTCCCCGTGAGCAGTTCTTC
13	.	TRBV6-5	TRBJ1-2	few	CASRTRSGYGYTF	TGTGCCAGCAGGACACGGTCAGGGTACGGCTACACCTTC
17	.	TRBV7-8	TRBJ2-3	.	CASSLRGGGSSPHTQYF	TGTGCCAGCAGCTTAAGGGGGGGCGGGAGCTCACCCCATACGCAGTATTTT
13	.	TRBV5-1	TRBJ1-4	few	CASSSRDNEKLFF	TGCGCCAGCAGCTCTCGGGACAACGAAAAACTGTTTTTT
15	TRBD1	TRBV29-1	TRBJ2-1	.	CSVEGQGFGHDEQFF	TGCAGCGTTGAAGGACAGGGTTTCGGGCACGATGAGCAGTTCTTC
17	.	TRBV13	TRBJ2-7	few	CASSLGGRVSGIYEQYF	TGTGCCAGCAGCTTAGGCGGCAGGGTCTCGGGAATCTACGAGCAGTACTTC
14	.	TRBV10-3	TRBJ2-3	many	CANSRGPSTDTQYF	TGTGCCAATAGCAGGGGTCCCAGCACAGATACGCAGTATTTT
15	.	TRBV19	TRBJ1-5	many	CASTTPGYSNQPQHF	TGTGCCAGTACCACCCCCGGCTATAGCAATCAGCCCCAGCATTTT
15	.	TRBV9	TRBJ2-1	few	CASSETGTSYNEQFF	TGTGCCAGCAGCGAGACGGGGACCTCCTACAATGAGCAGTTCTTC
13	TRBD1	TRBV4-3	TRBJ2-2	.	CASSHSGQGELFF	TGCGCCAGCAGCCACTCAGGACAGGGAGAGCTGTTTTTT
15	.	TRBV25-1	TRBJ2-1	few	CASNSERTSYNEQFF	TGTGCCAGCAACTCGGAGCGGACATCATACAATGAGCAGTTCTTC
14	.	TRBV7-8	TRBJ1-1	few	CASSLVGMNTEAFF	TGTGCCAGCAGCTTGGTCGGTATGAACACTGAAGCTTTCTTT
13	.	TRBV7-2	TRBJ1-2	few	CASSPDRYHGYTF	TGTGCCAGCAGCCCCGACAGGTATCATGGCTACACCTTC
13	.	TRBV6-5	TRBJ1-1	.	CAALGWRDTEAFF	TGTGCCGCCCTCGGCTGGAGGGATACTGAAGCTTTCTTT
15	.	TRBV19	TRBJ2-5	few	CASSRRQGGEETQYF	TGTGCCAGTAGTCGTCGACAGGGAGGGGAAGAGACCCAGTACTTC
17	TRBD2	TRBV4-3	TRBJ2-5	many	CASSQDEIAGGRETQYF	TGCGCCAGCAGCCAAGATGAAATAGCGGGAGGTAGAGAGACCCAGTACTTC
14	.	TRBV5-1	TRBJ2-1	many	CASKEYSSYNEQFF	TGCGCCAGCAAAGAGTACAGCTCCTACAATGAGCAGTTCTTC
15	.	TRBV30	TRBJ2-7	.	CAWSPNGLTDYEQYF	TGTGCCTGGAGTCCTAATGGGTTAACCGACTACGAGCAGTACTTC
11	.	TRBV7-6	TRBJ1-1	.	CASSLQYEAFF	TGTGCCAGCAGCTTACAATACGAAGCTTTCTTT
14	.	TRBV10-3	TRBJ1-3	.	CAIREHSSGNTIYF	TGTGCCATCAGGGAACACAGCTCTGGAAACACCATATATTTT
18	.	TRBV29-1	TRBJ1-4	.	CSVGGITSGDGTNEKLFF	TGCAGCGTTGGGGGGATCACTTCAGGTGACGGGACTAATGAAAAACTGTTTTTT
13	.	TRBV27	TRBJ2-2	few	CASSPHVTGELFF	TGTGCCAGCAGTCCCCATGTCACCGGGGAGCTGTTTTTT
14	TRBD1	TRBV19	TRBJ2-1	few	CASTRQGGRNEQFF	TGTGCCAGTACCCGACAGGGCGGGCGCAATGAGCAGTTCTTC
14	TRBD1	TRBV7-8	TRBJ2-7	many	CASSLAGTADEQYF	TGTGCCAGCAGCTTAGCTGGGACAGCGGACGAGCAGTACTTC
11	.	TRBV10-3	TRBJ2-1	many	CAISEWDEQFF	TGTGCCATCAGTGAGTGGGATGAGCAGTTCTTC
13	.	TRBV5-1	TRBJ1-2	few	CASSLGPNYGYTF	TGCGCCAGCAGCTTGGGACCGAACTATGGCTACACCTTC
14	.	TRBV11-2	TRBJ2-1	.	CASSLRASYNEQFF	TGTGCCAGCAGCCTGCGGGCGTCCTACAATGAGCAGTTCTTC
14	TRBD1	TRBV2	TRBJ1-1	few	CASRVGTENTEAFF	TGTGCCAGCAGAGTCGGGACAGAGAACACTGAAGCTTTCTTT
16	.	TRBV28	TRBJ1-2	.	CASRNDGRAGFDGYTF	TGTGCCAGCAGAAATGACGGTAGAGCAGGGTTCGATGGCTACACCTTC
16	.	TRBV7-2	TRBJ1-1	.	CASSLAGWQRGTEAFF	TGTGCCAGCAGCTTAGCTGGGTGGCAGAGGGGAACTGAAGCTTTCTTT
17	TRBD2	TRBV7-2	TRBJ2-7	.	CASSLTAGVASSYEQYF	TGTGCCAGCAGCTTGACGGCGGGAGTCGCCTCTAGCTACGAGCAGTACTTC
15	.	TRBV4-2	TRBJ2-5	.	CASSQVASEGETQYF	TGTGCCAGCAGCCAAGTGGCTAGCGAGGGAGAGACCCAGTACTTC
14	TRBD1	TRBV7-7	TRBJ2-5	.	CASSPGTGDETQYF	TGTGCTAGCAGCCCCGGGACAGGGGACGAGACCCAGTACTTC
13	.	TRBV25-1	TRBJ1-1	few	CASSRSGIGEAFF	TGTGCCAGCAGTCGGTCTGGGATCGGTGAAGCTTTCTTT
14	.	TRBV19	TRBJ1-2	.	CASTPFDEGYGYTF	TGTGCCAGTACCCCGTTCGACGAGGGGTATGGCTACACCTTC